This entry features one TCR beta chain sequence. With a J-beta primer mix and a sample-barcoded 5' primer, a second PCR ran about 6 to 11 cycles. From the 5' RACE reads, TCRdb called clonotypes with MiXCR, one entry per CDR3 protein. This repertoire shows under 700,000 distinct CDR3 sequences, about 24% found once; its top ten account for around 10%. The CDR3 is 16 residues long. The V and J ends lost 2 bases and 4 bases, in that order; junction bases with no gene match: 9. Germline lookup yields CDR1 MNHEY and CDR2 SVGAGI. These data are taken from a study of blood T cells in healthy people across ages. Separately, the same data were catalogued under a study of T cells of mothers and their children.

This sequence originates from a boy aged 5-17 years in good health. The chain employs TRBV6-5 and TRBJ2-7; TRBD2 aligns across 9 bases. The source material was blood. CDR3 DNA: TGTGCCAGCAGTTACCAGGCGGCGAGCGGGGGGTACGAGCAGTACTTC. It specifies CASSYQAASGGYEQYF.